The present entry profiles one TCR beta chain with its context. Germline loops: CDR1 SGHRS, CDR2 YFSETQ. The length of the CDR3 is 14 residues. The J segment lost 6 bases and the V segment lost 4 bases, leaving 9 bases of the junction unmatched. The record originates from a study of blood T cell repertoires in COVID-19. At the level of the study: Acute and convalescent COVID-19 samples came from the United States, Italy and Spain. T cells, B-cell-depleted T cells, or PBMCs supplied cDNA or gDNA.

In the source study's methods: Reference gene primer amplification gave estimated nucleated cell counts. Clones were sequenced by immunoSEQ multiplex PCR, and TCRdb holds only the in-frame ones, with some missing. D and trimming come from the DNA, and the V and J calls and clone size come from that table. The profile covers 150,000 to 200,000 clones, with around 76% appearing a single time and around 7.9% taken by the ten largest. Material for sequencing was peripheral blood. This clonotype originated in a woman aged 45-65 years with active or convalescent COVID-19. This chain joins TRBV5-1 and TRBJ2-7, with 8 bases matching TRBD1. CDR3: CASSPGGQGPEQYF. CDR3 bases: TGCGCCAGCAGCCCGGGCGGACAGGGCCCCGAGCAGTACTTC.